This T cell receptor beta chain was retrieved from a study of T-cell reconstitution after alpha-beta-depleted transplantation in children. General study points: About two months after transplant, alpha-beta T cells reportedly came from several hundred expanded graft clones.

This clonotype was detected only a few times. Its antigen is not known. The CDR3 has 14 residues. Trimming took 7 bases from V and 6 from J, leaving 15 bases between them. CDR1 and CDR2 (germline): KGHDR, SFDVKD. Unique molecular identifiers were used to barcode this TCRbeta library. In TCRdb, the PCR reads were re-called with MiXCR into one record per CDR3 protein. This sample has more than 400,000 distinct CDR3 sequences, with about an eighth found just once. The rearrangement uses TRBV24-1 and TRBJ2-1; D assignment may be TRBD1 or TRBD2 (5 bases each). The sample here was PBMCs, mostly from graft donor cells, taken 180 days after TCRalphabeta/CD19-depleted stem cell transplant. This TCR derives from a female patient aged 2 to 10 who had a stem cell transplant for aplastic anemia, so the T cells may come from the graft donor. Here the CDR3 DNA reads TGTGCCACCAGAAGGGACCCCCCAGGCAATGAGCAGTTCTTC. Translating it yields CATRRDPPGNEQFF.